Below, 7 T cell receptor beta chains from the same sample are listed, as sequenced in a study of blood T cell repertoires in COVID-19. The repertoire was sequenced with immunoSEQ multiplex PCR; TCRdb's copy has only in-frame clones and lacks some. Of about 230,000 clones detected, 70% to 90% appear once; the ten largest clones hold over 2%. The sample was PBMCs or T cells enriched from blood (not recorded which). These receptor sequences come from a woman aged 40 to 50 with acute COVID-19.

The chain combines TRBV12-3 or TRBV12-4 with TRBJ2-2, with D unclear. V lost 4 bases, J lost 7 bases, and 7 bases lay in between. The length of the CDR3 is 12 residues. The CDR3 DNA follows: TGTGCCAGCAGTTCGATCGGCGGGGAGCTGTTTTTT. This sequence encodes CASSSIGGELFF.

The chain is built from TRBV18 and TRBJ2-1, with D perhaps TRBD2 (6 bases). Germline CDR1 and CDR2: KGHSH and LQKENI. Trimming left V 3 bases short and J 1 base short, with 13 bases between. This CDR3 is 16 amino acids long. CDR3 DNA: TGTGCCAGCTCACCTTTCAGAGGGACTTCCTACAATGAGCAGTTCTTC. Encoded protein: CASSPFRGTSYNEQFF.

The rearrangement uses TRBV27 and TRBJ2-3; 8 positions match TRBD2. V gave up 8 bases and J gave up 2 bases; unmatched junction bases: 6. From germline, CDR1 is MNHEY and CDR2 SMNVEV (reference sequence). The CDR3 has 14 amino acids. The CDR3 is CASGASGSTDTQYF. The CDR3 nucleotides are TGTGCCAGCGGAGCTAGCGGGTCCACAGATACGCAGTATTTT.

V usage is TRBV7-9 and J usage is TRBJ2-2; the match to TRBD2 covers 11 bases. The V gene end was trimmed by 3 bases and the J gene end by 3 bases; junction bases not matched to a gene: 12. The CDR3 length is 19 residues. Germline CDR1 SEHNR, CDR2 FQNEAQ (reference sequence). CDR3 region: CASSFKVSGRAKDTGELFF. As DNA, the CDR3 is TGTGCCAGCAGCTTTAAAGTTAGCGGGAGGGCCAAGGACACCGGGGAGCTGTTTTTT.

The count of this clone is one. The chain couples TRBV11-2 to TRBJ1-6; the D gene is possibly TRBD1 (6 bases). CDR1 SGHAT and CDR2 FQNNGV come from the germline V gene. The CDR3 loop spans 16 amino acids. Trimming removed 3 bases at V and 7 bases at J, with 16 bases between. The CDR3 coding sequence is TGTGCCAGCAGCTTGAGGTCACGAGGGGGAAATTCACCCCTCCACTTT. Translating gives CASSLRSRGGNSPLHF.

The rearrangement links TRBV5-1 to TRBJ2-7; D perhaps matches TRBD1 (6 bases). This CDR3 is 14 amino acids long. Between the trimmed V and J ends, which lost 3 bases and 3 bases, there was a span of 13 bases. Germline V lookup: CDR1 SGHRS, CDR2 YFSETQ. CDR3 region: CASSSTGYVYEQYF. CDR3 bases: TGCGCCAGCAGCTCTACAGGGTACGTCTACGAGCAGTACTTC.

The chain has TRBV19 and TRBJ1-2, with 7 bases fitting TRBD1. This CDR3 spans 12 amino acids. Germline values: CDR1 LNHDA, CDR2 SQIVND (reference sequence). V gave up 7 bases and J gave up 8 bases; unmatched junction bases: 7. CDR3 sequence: CASTNRGLGYTF. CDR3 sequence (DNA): TGTGCCAGTACCAACAGGGGTCTCGGCTACACCTTC.